This TCR beta chain was found in a study of blood T cell repertoires in COVID-19 (dated by TCRdb to about 2020). Study-level background: Samples from collaborators originated in the United States, Italy and Spain and spanned both the acute and convalescent phases of COVID-19. The prospective study material was composed of cDNA or gDNA derived from T cells, B-cell-depleted T cells, or PBMCs. Deeply sampled blood TCRbeta repertoires from subjects exposed to, actively infected with, or recovered from COVID-19 were included in the dataset. The repertoires were released in a freely available public database intended as a resource for research on the immune response to SARS-CoV-2. The samples were drawn from two sources: the first 160 participants of the ongoing ImmuneRACE study, and 1,200 or so subjects contributed by 6 global collaborators. The sample metadata nearly always contained a de-identified subject ID, COVID-19 status, age in years and sex. HLA class I and class II types, where available, came from metadata supplied by the sample provider rather than from assay-based typing. The study at large found these results: Clinical and demographic metadata were provided uncurated, with the amount varying by source and participant.

Collaborating institutions collected whole blood in K2EDTA tubes following their own protocols. For TCRbeta analysis, collaborators shipped samples as frozen whole blood, isolated PBMCs, or DNA extracted from either of those sample types. This clone turned up a few times. The antigen it binds to is not known. No base-level quality is on record; no much larger clone is a single base apart. The germline V gene yields SNHLY for CDR1 and FYNNEI for CDR2. Trimming at the junction amounts to 4 bases on V and 2 bases on J, and the germline ends lie 15 bases apart. The CDR3 has 17 amino acids, counting the end cysteine and phenylalanine. Just the 51-base CDR3 DNA is kept, in frame starting at base 1. TCRbeta CDR3 regions were amplified from genomic DNA using the immunoSEQ Assay, a bias-controlled multiplex PCR. In the source study's methods: The number of nucleated cells in each sample was estimated by amplification of reference gene primers within the assay. Sequence reads were collapsed and filtered to measure the absolute abundance of every unique TCRbeta CDR3 rearrangement. For each sample, productive Simpson clonality was calculated by taking the square root of Simpson's diversity index across productive rearrangements. TCRdb carries this immuneACCESS record with in-frame sequences only. Its versions omit some clonotypes, under half of them owing to an unresolved V gene in the studies checked, with the rest unexplained. V and J calls and clone size are given by that table; D and trimming were obtained from the DNA. The sample includes roughly 100,000 clones, with around nine tenths observed a single time. 3.1% of the sample is held by the ten biggest clonotypes.

The clonotype was recovered from a man between 50 and 59 years old in a cohort sampled during active COVID-19. The chain links TRBV2 with TRBJ2-6, and the D gene may be TRBD2, 8 bases matching. Sample: peripheral blood. The nucleotides read TGTGCCAGCAGTGCGGGAGGGGGCCTGCCTGGGGCCAACGTCCTGACTTTC. This yields the protein CASSAGGGLPGANVLTF.